This TCR beta chain was retrieved from a study of OX40 agonist ivuxolimab in advanced cancers. Study background: Every patient in dose escalation had hepatocellular carcinoma, melanoma, renal cell or head and neck cancer. Study conclusions and caveats: The study found among the lowest clonal expansion in partial responders at 0.1-3.0 mg/kg.

The method was immunoSEQ multiplex PCR; TCRdb's version includes in-frame clones alone and lacks a portion of them. The data contain more than 70,000 clones, approximately 83% of them seen just once; the ten biggest clones take up 1.5% to 2.5%. V lost 6 bases to trimming and J lost 4 bases, with 9 bases between them. Germline CDR1 is ENHRY and CDR2 is SYGVKD. The CDR3 runs to 12 residues. To note about this clone: The antigen remains undetermined.

Sample: CD4+ or CD8+ T cells sorted from blood, taken in a trial of the OX40 agonist ivuxolimab. The source is an adult with an advanced solid tumor such as melanoma, head and neck, liver or kidney cancer. The chain is built from TRBV10-3 and TRBJ1-1; D gene unclear. CDR3 protein: CAIRGSSTEAFF. In DNA, the CDR3 is TGTGCCATCAGGGGAAGCAGCACTGAAGCTTTCTTT.